This T cell receptor beta chain was profiled in a study of T cells in Graves' hyperthyroidism and ophthalmopathy. Unmatched junction bases numbered 10, after V lost 6 bases and J lost 8 bases. The CDR3 length is 15 residues. Germline lookup yields CDR1 MDHEN and CDR2 SYDVKM. Template material for amplifying TCR beta CDR3 regions consisted of RNA transcripts. Researchers ran a first-round RT-PCR on the TCR CDR3 using the HTBI primer set. TCRdb re-derived calls from the multiplex PCR reads in MiXCR, one entry per CDR3 protein. The sample carries around 600,000 distinct CDR3 sequences, over 12% recorded once.

The specimen sequenced was blood. This sequence joins TRBV28 and TRBJ1-2, with TRBD1 matching 12 bases. The receptor comes from a woman aged 18 to 35 with Graves' ophthalmopathy. Here the CDR3 DNA reads TGTGCCAGCAGGTCGCCCGGGACAGGGGGCCGGGGCTACACCTTC. It yields the protein CASRSPGTGGRGYTF.